This T cell receptor (beta chain) emerged from a study of CD8+CD57+ T cells in acquired aplastic anemia. Deletions cut 7 bases from V and 4 bases from J, with 15 bases between. In germline, CDR1 is SNHLY, CDR2 FYNNEI. CDR3 length: 14 amino acids. This clonotype was recorded only once. TCR beta VDJ and CDR3 profiling used genomic DNA as template. TCRdb reprocessed the reads with MiXCR, giving one entry per CDR3 protein. The data contain some 82,000 distinct CDR3 sequences, around 44% of them singletons. The J gene is TRBJ2-3, the V gene TRBV2, with D tentatively TRBD1 (5 bases). The sequence was obtained from a human donor in good health, serving as a control. The sequenced sample was sorted CD4+, CD8+, or CD8+CD57+ T cells (not recorded which) from PBMCs. The CDR3 sequence is CASILTREPDTQYF. For the CDR3, the DNA is TGTGCCAGCATCTTGACCAGGGAACCAGATACGCAGTATTTT. Based on the CDR3 plus reference TRBV2 and TRBJ2-3, the full variable domain is EPEVTQTPSHQVTQMGQEVILRCVPISNHLYFYWYRQILGQKVEFLVSFYNNEISEKSEIFDDQFSVERPDGSNFTLKIRSTKLEDSAMYFCASILTREPDTQYFGPGTRLTVL.